Listed below are T cell receptor beta chains from one sample, sequenced in a study of regulatory T cells in long-lasting Graves disease. TCRdb passed the multiplex PCR reads through MiXCR, listing each CDR3 protein once. This sample has some 440,000 distinct CDR3 sequences, with less than 25% found just once. Here the sequenced sample was peripheral blood mononuclear cells (PBMCs), taken when the disease was refractory, from a patient treated with antithyroid drugs. These receptors originate from a female donor with Graves disease. CDR3s include the opening cysteine and the closing phenylalanine or tryptophan. Each record gives: V gene, J gene, D gene, clone size, CDR3 DNA, CDR3 protein. D genes are given only for firm matches. Rows may omit the clone size; those that give it use once, few, many or a size class.

TRBV6-1	TRBJ2-7	-	-	TGTGCCAGCAGTGCGATGGGGGTAAGCTCCTACGAGCAGTACTTC	CASSAMGVSSYEQYF
TRBV6-1	TRBJ2-7	-	many	TGTGCCAGCCTTGGTCCCACGTACGAGCAGTACTTC	CASLGPTYEQYF
TRBV12-3/TRBV12-4	TRBJ1-5	-	once	TGTGCCAGCAGTTTATCGAGAAATAGCAATCAGCCCCAGCATTTT	CASSLSRNSNQPQHF
TRBV7-9	TRBJ2-5	-	few	TGTGCCAGCAGCTTAACGACCGCAGGCCAAGAGACCCAGTACTTC	CASSLTTAGQETQYF
TRBV9	TRBJ2-5	TRBD2	-	TGTGCCAGCAGCCCGGGGGGGGGAGGGGGAGAGACCCAGTACTTC	CASSPGGGGGETQYF
TRBV6-9	TRBJ2-7	TRBD2	many	TGTGCCAGCAGTTTAGCGGGAGGTTTCTACGAGCAGTACTTC	CASSLAGGFYEQYF
TRBV29-1	TRBJ1-5	-	few	TGCAGCGCCTTGGACCATTTGGGCAGCAATCAGCCCCAGCATTTT	CSALDHLGSNQPQHF
TRBV6-1	TRBJ2-5	TRBD1	few	TGTGCCAGCAGCTTATGGACAGGACAAGAGACCCAGTACTTC	CASSLWTGQETQYF
TRBV7-8	TRBJ2-1	-	-	TGTGCCAGCAGCTTAGCTTGGCAGGGAAAGGAAAATGAGCAGTTCTTC	CASSLAWQGKENEQFF
TRBV27	TRBJ2-7	-	few	TGTGCCAGCAGTTTTAGGGTGGCCAGGGATGGAGGATACGAGCAGTACTTC	CASSFRVARDGGYEQYF
TRBV19	TRBJ2-7	TRBD2	once	TGTGCCAGTAGTATGACTAGCGGGAGAATTGTGGTCGAGCAGTACTTC	CASSMTSGRIVVEQYF
TRBV10-1	TRBJ2-2	-	-	TGCGCCAGCAGTGAGTATACGAACACCGGGGAGCTGTTTTTT	CASSEYTNTGELFF
TRBV2	TRBJ1-5	TRBD1	many	TGTGCCAGCAGGTTCGACAGGGGGGTACGGCAGCCCCAGCATTTT	CASRFDRGVRQPQHF
TRBV7-9	TRBJ2-2	TRBD2	many	TGTGCCAGCAGCCACTGGACTAGCGGGAGACCCGGGGAGCTGTTTTTT	CASSHWTSGRPGELFF
TRBV5-4	TRBJ2-7	-	few	TGTGCCAGCAGCGAAGCCCCCGGAGCCTACGAGCAGTACTTC	CASSEAPGAYEQYF
TRBV5-1	TRBJ2-2	-	many	TGCGCCAGCAGCTTGGGACTAGATACCGGGGAGCTGTTTTTT	CASSLGLDTGELFF
TRBV28	TRBJ2-7	-	many	TGTGCCAGCAGTTTAGTACTAGTCTACGAGCAGTACTTC	CASSLVLVYEQYF
TRBV28	TRBJ2-7	-	many	TGTGCCAGCAGTTACGCCCCCAAAGCCTCCTACGAGCAGTACTTC	CASSYAPKASYEQYF
TRBV9	TRBJ2-7	TRBD2	-	TGTGCCAGCAGCCCCAACCTGGGGGGGACTAGCTTCGAGCAGTACTTC	CASSPNLGGTSFEQYF
TRBV11-1	TRBJ2-1	-	many	TGTGCCAGCAACGCAGGGGCAAACAATGAGCAGTTCTTC	CASNAGANNEQFF
TRBV19	TRBJ1-5	-	many	TGTGCCAGTAGTATAGTGCGGGAATCGCCCCAGCATTTT	CASSIVRESPQHF
TRBV3-1	TRBJ2-7	TRBD1	-	TGTGCCAGCAGCCATTCAGACCGGGACAGGGGGTCCGAGCAGTACTTC	CASSHSDRDRGSEQYF
TRBV7-9	TRBJ2-2	TRBD2	many	TGTGCCAGCAGCTTTACTAGCGGGAGGACCGGGGAGCTGTTTTTT	CASSFTSGRTGELFF
TRBV5-1	TRBJ2-6	-	-	TGCGCCAGCAGCTTGGGACAAACTGGGGCCAACGTCCTGACTTTC	CASSLGQTGANVLTF
TRBV19	TRBJ1-1	-	few	TGTGCCAGTACCCCAGGGAGGAACACTGAAGCTTTCTTT	CASTPGRNTEAFF
TRBV28	TRBJ1-5	-	many	TGTGCCAGCACCGAGGGCAGTTATAGCAATCAGCCCCAGCATTTT	CASTEGSYSNQPQHF
TRBV6-5	TRBJ2-6	-	many	TGTGCCAGCAGTTGGCGGGGACCTAGCTCTGGGGCCAACGTCCTGACTTTC	CASSWRGPSSGANVLTF
TRBV10-3	TRBJ1-1	TRBD1	many	TGTGCCATCAGTGAGAGGCGACAGGGGAAGAACACTGAAGCTTTCTTT	CAISERRQGKNTEAFF
TRBV12-5	TRBJ2-1	TRBD1	-	TGTGCTAGTGGTTTGGGGACAGGGATGCAGTTCTTC	CASGLGTGMQFF